This is a list of T cell receptor beta chains from one sample in a study of blood T cell repertoires in COVID-19. Libraries were prepared by immunoSEQ multiplex PCR; TCRdb keeps only in-frame clonotypes and omits some of them. Among around 270,000 clones listed, more than 90% were seen once. The material sequenced was peripheral blood. The receptors were gathered from a person aged 18 to 30 with COVID-19, enrolled during active disease. CDR3s include the opening cysteine and the closing phenylalanine or tryptophan. D genes are given only for firm matches. Some rows have no size entry. The others give once, few or many, or a class for an expanded clone.

V	J	size	D	DNA	CDR3
TRBV11-2	TRBJ2-7	-	TRBD2	TGTGCCAGCAGCTTAAGACTAGCGGGAGTCGACGAGCAGTACTTC	CASSLRLAGVDEQYF
TRBV9	TRBJ2-3	once	TRBD2	TGTGCCAGCAGCGCATCTAGCGGGAGCACAGATACGCAGTATTTT	CASSASSGSTDTQYF
TRBV27	TRBJ2-7	-	TRBD1	TGTGCCACGAGGGACAGACTCTACGAGCAGTACTTC	CATRDRLYEQYF
TRBV15	TRBJ2-6	-	-	TGTGCCACCAGCGCGACAGCCCGGGGGTCTGGGGCCAACGTCCTGACTTTC	CATSATARGSGANVLTF
TRBV7-2	TRBJ2-7	-	TRBD1	TGTGCCAGCAGCCCAGTTCTACCGGGACAGGGGTACGAGCAGTACTTC	CASSPVLPGQGYEQYF
TRBV19	TRBJ2-2	-	TRBD2	TGTGCCAGTCGACTAGCGGGAGGTAACACCGGGGAGCTGTTTTTT	CASRLAGGNTGELFF
TRBV29-1	TRBJ1-3	-	TRBD1	TGCAGCGTTCAGGGGGCTGGAAACACCATATATTTT	CSVQGAGNTIYF
TRBV19	TRBJ1-2	-	-	TGTGCCAGTAGTATGGTCGGGGGTTCTAACTATGGCTACACCTTC	CASSMVGGSNYGYTF
TRBV9	TRBJ2-1	-	TRBD1	TGTGCCAGCAGCGTGGGACAGGGTATTGATGAGCAGTTCTTC	CASSVGQGIDEQFF
TRBV2	TRBJ2-3	-	TRBD2	TGTGCCAGCAGTTTCCTAGCGGGTAACACAGATACGCAGTATTTT	CASSFLAGNTDTQYF
TRBV28	TRBJ2-7	-	TRBD1	TGTGCCAGCAGGGGGACAGGGGTCGGCGAGCAGTACTTC	CASRGTGVGEQYF
TRBV6-1	TRBJ1-2	-	TRBD1	TGTGCCAGCAGTGAAAACGATGGACAGGGGGCGGCGGGCTACACCTTC	CASSENDGQGAAGYTF
TRBV5-1	TRBJ1-1	-	-	TGCGCCAGCAGCTTCCGAGACAGCTGGGCCACTGAAGCTTTCTTT	CASSFRDSWATEAFF
TRBV27	TRBJ2-7	-	TRBD1	TGTGCCAGCAGTCCCTGGACAGGGGCGGCCGAGCAGTACTTC	CASSPWTGAAEQYF
TRBV2	TRBJ2-7	-	-	TGTGCCAGCAGTGAGCGGGAAAGGCGGCAGTACTTC	CASSERERRQYF
TRBV12-3/TRBV12-4	TRBJ1-2	few	-	TGTGCCAGCAGTCCACGGAACTATGGCTACACCTTC	CASSPRNYGYTF
TRBV6-5	TRBJ2-7	-	TRBD1	TGTGCCAGCAGTAGAGACAGGGCCTCCTACGAGCAGTACTTC	CASSRDRASYEQYF
TRBV3-1/TRBV3-2	TRBJ1-5	-	TRBD1	TGTGCCAGCAGCCCGTCCGGGGCCAGGGGGACGTATCAGCCCCAGCATTTT	CASSPSGARGTYQPQHF
TRBV19	TRBJ2-7	once	TRBD1	TGTGCCCCTAGTCAGGGGGCGAGCTCCTACGAGCAGTACTTC	CAPSQGASSYEQYF
TRBV5-1	TRBJ2-3	-	TRBD2	TGCGCCAGCAGCTCTAGCGGGAGGGCTCTCGACACAGATACGCAGTATTTT	CASSSSGRALDTDTQYF
TRBV9	TRBJ2-7	few	TRBD2	TGTGCCAGCAGCTCATCTCCGGGACTAGCTTATGAGCAGTACTTC	CASSSSPGLAYEQYF
TRBV5-1	TRBJ2-3	-	-	TGCGCCAGCAGCTCGATTCCGGGGGATACGCAGTATTTT	CASSSIPGDTQYF
TRBV3-1/TRBV3-2	TRBJ2-4	-	-	TGTGCCAGCAGCCAAGACCCGGGGTCTAATACCAAAAACATTCAGTACTTC	CASSQDPGSNTKNIQYF
TRBV24-1	TRBJ2-7	-	TRBD1	TGTGCCACCAGTGACCCGGACAGGAATTCCCTCTACGAGCAGTACTTC	CATSDPDRNSLYEQYF
TRBV2	TRBJ2-3	-	-	TGTGCCAGCAGTTCTCATCCCCGACAGTCTAGCACAGATACGCAGTATTTT	CASSSHPRQSSTDTQYF
TRBV7-2	TRBJ2-3	-	TRBD2	TGTGCCAGCAGCCTTATTAGCGGGACGACAGATACGCAGTATTTT	CASSLISGTTDTQYF
TRBV4-3	TRBJ2-1	-	-	TGCGCCAGCAGCCAAGCGGTACTATCCGATTACAATGAGCAGTTCTTC	CASSQAVLSDYNEQFF
TRBV6-5	TRBJ2-2	once	TRBD2	TGTGCCAGCAGTTACTCGCGGGGGAGCCGGGAGCTGTTTTTT	CASSYSRGSRELFF
TRBV9	TRBJ1-2	once	-	TGTGCCAGCAGCAGTAGTGAGGGAGAGTACAACTATGGCTACACCTTC	CASSSSEGEYNYGYTF
TRBV6-5	TRBJ2-2	once	-	TGTGCCAGCACCGAACCGCGGACACAGACCGGGGAGCTGTTTTTT	CASTEPRTQTGELFF
TRBV3-1/TRBV3-2	TRBJ2-7	once	TRBD1	TGTGCCAGCAGCCCAGGCTGGACAGGGGGCCTCTACGAGCAGTACTTC	CASSPGWTGGLYEQYF
TRBV18	TRBJ1-1	-	-	TGTGCCAGCTCACCCGACAGCCTGAACACTGAAGCTTTCTTT	CASSPDSLNTEAFF
TRBV28	TRBJ1-6	once	-	TGTGCCAGCAATAGGGGTGATTCACCCCTCCACTTT	CASNRGDSPLHF